This entry is about one T cell receptor beta chain. Its antigen specificity is not known. Base quality data are lacking; no much larger clone is found one base away. The CDR3 spans 13 residues, from the cysteine through the phenylalanine. Solely the CDR3 DNA is kept, with 39 bases framed from the first base. The trim is 3 bases for V and 4 bases for J, with a gap of 9 bases between the germline ends. This entry is derived from a study of T cells in Graves' hyperthyroidism and ophthalmopathy (dated 2019 in TCRdb). Study-level background: Peripheral blood samples were taken at initial diagnosis, before any treatment was given. To identify TCR V-J signatures that set the groups apart, the researchers used a discovery cohort of more than 95 patients, made up of roughly 40 with Graves' ophthalmopathy and some 58 with stable Graves' hyperthyroidism. Prospective prediction of ophthalmopathy was tested in an independent validation cohort consisting of fewer than 20 hyperthyroidism patients and 15 to 17 patients who later progressed to ophthalmopathy. The roughly 94 discovery patients were randomly divided into training and test sets at a 7:3 ratio. In addition, the study compared T-cell repertoires in thyroid tissue and in blood from five or six Graves' hyperthyroidism patients. Following sampling, methimazole starting at 30 mg daily was given to hyperthyroidism patients, and high-dose intravenous methylprednisolone was given to ophthalmopathy patients. TCR Vbeta CDR3 sequencing of 130 to 150 peripheral blood samples (approximately 44 ophthalmopathy, over 70 hyperthyroidism and around 17 progressor patients) is reported in the paper.

What the work shows at the level of the full study, not this receptor alone: In cross-validation, a model built on a 13 V-J signature told ophthalmopathy apart from stable hyperthyroidism with 85% to 90% sensitivity and approximately 84% specificity, and in testing the same model reached 80%/75%. In validation, progression to ophthalmopathy was predicted by the model with 65% to 71% sensitivity and 72.22% specificity, a median of roughly six months before onset. No statistical method was used to set the sample size in advance, and investigators knew the group allocation. Most expanded thyroid clonotypes (frequency above 0.001) were also detected in blood, a finding suggesting that blood repertoires may reflect thyroid immune responses.

Stable Graves' hyperthyroidism was defined as no progression to ophthalmopathy during 18 months of follow-up. Hyperthyroidism patients were newly diagnosed, had a disease duration of under 2 months, and were aged 18 to 65 years. Patients with uncontrolled infections, other autoimmune diseases, pregnancy or lactation were excluded. Diagnoses relied on clinical symptoms, serum thyroxine and TRAb, thyroid ultrasound and orbital computed tomography. PBMCs were separated from under 11 ml of fresh peripheral blood using Ficoll-Paque density gradient centrifugation. Total RNA was extracted using Trizol reagent, and RNA quality was assessed on an Agilent 2100 Bioanalyzer. The TCR beta CDR3 regions were amplified from RNA transcripts. The first round of RT-PCR for the TCR CDR3 was performed with the HTBI primer set and the Qiagen OneStep RT-PCR kit. The libraries were constructed in a second round of multiplex PCR and then size-selected and purified. Libraries were sequenced paired-end with 100 bp reads on an Illumina HiSeq2000. The study's processing was this. SOAPnuke was used to process the raw data, removing reads that contained adapters or uncalled bases, had a mean Phred below 15, or lacked an exact match to the constant primer or identifier. High-quality paired reads were merged using COPE v1.2.5, and each unique nucleotide sequence was defined as a clonotype. MiTCR v1.1 was used to align clonotypes to the IMGT TRBV, TRBD and TRBJ reference segments. The analysis included only V-J combinations with a frequency above 0.0001, which together covered 99% to 99.2% of the repertoires. A TCS score was defined as the ratio between F50 (clonal expansion) and ExV (chaos), using BLOSUM62-based TCRdist between CDR3 peptides within each V-J. Welch's t-statistics and random forest reduced roughly 540 V-J features to under 15, which were used in a naive Bayes classifier (R e1071). The similarity between thyroid and blood repertoires was quantified using the Morisita-Horn index. TCRdb reanalyzed the raw reads on its own, using fastp at Q25 for trimming and MiXCR for clone calling, and kept in-frame beta chains. Each entry is one CDR3 protein sequence, shown with its most common DNA and genes. TCRdb, not the authors, supplied the V and J calls. The sample table shows 750,000 to 900,000 distinct CDR3 sequences, and 38% are seen once. Together, the top ten hold approximately 10% of the sample.

This receptor was obtained from a man between 18 and 35 years old with Graves' hyperthyroidism. The rearranged segments are TRBV12-3 or TRBV12-4 and TRBJ1-1; a tentative D call is TRBD1 (5 bases match). Sequencing input: blood. CDR3 protein: CASSFYQGTEAFF. The base sequence is TGTGCCAGCAGTTTTTACCAGGGCACTGAAGCTTTCTTT.